The TCR beta chain described here comes from a study of Ad26.COV2.S vaccination and SARS-CoV-2 variants. General study points: Among vaccine recipients, spike-specific TCR breadth exceeded that of placebo recipients. Once vaccination had occurred, spike-specific CD8+ and CD4+ T cell responses reportedly showed substantial breadth. Measurements of TCR breadth and depth may have given underestimates of the total T cell responses.

With regard to this clone: Its target is not known.

The germline CDR1 and CDR2 sequences are MNHEY and SVGAGI. The junction had 9 bases not matched to a gene; V was cut back by 6 bases and J by 4 bases. There are 14 residues in the CDR3. Measured with immunoSEQ multiplex PCR; TCRdb has only the in-frame clones, and not every one. The repertoire consists of about 350,000 clones, with 92% occurring once and the leading ten covering around 4%. The chain carries TRBV6-5 and TRBJ2-7; 7 positions match TRBD2. This clonotype was obtained from a human donor who had recovered from COVID-19. Sequenced material: peripheral blood, taken after recovery from COVID-19. The CDR3 region is CASSQSARGYEQYF. The CDR3 DNA sequence: TGTGCCAGCAGCCAGTCGGCGCGGGGGTACGAGCAGTACTTC.